The subject of this entry is one TCR beta chain. The antigen is undetermined. This sample was taken from a study of cytotoxic CD8 clonotypes in ibrutinib-treated CLL. At the level of the study: After a median about 13 months on treatment (6 to 36), response samples were drawn.

Study observations and caveats: Clonality measured at baseline exceeded age-matched healthy donors, tracking circulating CD8+ T-cell counts.

This CDR3 spans 13 amino acids. Trimming removed 4 bases at V and 8 bases at J, with 15 bases between. Per the germline V gene, CDR1 is SGHNT and CDR2 is YYREEE (reference sequence). With sequencing, the targeted depth ranged from 1 in 200,000 to 1 in 1 million T cells. This table comes from immunoSEQ multiplex PCR, and its TCRdb copy is limited to in-frame clones, with some not included. In the table there are approximately 170,000 clones, 70% to 90% of which are singletons. This clonotype was sampled from a human donor with chronic lymphocytic leukemia. Here the sequenced sample was PBMCs, taken at disease progression, from a patient treated with ibrutinib. The V call is TRBV5-4, the J call TRBJ1-2; maybe TRBD1 (6 bases). For the CDR3, the DNA is TGTGCCAGCAGCGGCGGGTCAGGGGAAGGCTACACCTTC. Translation: CASSGGSGEGYTF.